This T cell receptor (beta chain) was identified in a study of T cell responses to AZD1222 COVID-19 vaccine. Sequencing was performed with immunoSEQ multiplex PCR; in TCRdb, only in-frame clones are kept and a portion is missing. The repertoire holds roughly 150,000 clones, with 88% as singletons. Points on this clone: Its antigen is as yet unknown.

The trim removed 7 bases at V and 2 bases at J, leaving 7 bases unmatched. Germline V lookup: CDR1 MNHEY, CDR2 SVGAGI. The CDR3 extends over 14 amino acids. Whole-study results and caveats: Among the donors, most were white British and more were female, and clonal diversity was possibly underestimated.

This TCR derives from an adult in good health. The chain recombines TRBV6-5 with TRBJ1-1; the match to TRBD1 covers 7 bases. The starting material was peripheral blood, obtained on day 0 of MenACWY control vaccination. The CDR3 spells CASTEGAENTEAFF. In DNA form, the CDR3 reads TGTGCCAGCACCGAGGGGGCAGAAAACACTGAAGCTTTCTTT.